One and the same sample provided the 5 T cell receptor beta chains below, sequenced in a study of blood T cell repertoires in COVID-19. Some clones are missing from TCRdb's copy, which holds only in-frame ones; the method was immunoSEQ multiplex PCR. Of under 95,000 clones in the sample, 90% to 95% are singletons; the top ten hold under 5%. The sample comprised peripheral blood. These receptors all come from a woman aged 45-59 years in a cohort sampled during active COVID-19.

This chain joins TRBV6-5 and TRBJ1-5; 7 bases map to TRBD1. The CDR3 extends over 13 amino acids. J lost 3 bases, V lost 6 bases, and 2 bases had no gene match. The germline CDR1 and CDR2 sequences are MNHEY and SVGAGI. The chain's CDR3 is CASRDRDNQPQHF. In nucleotides, the CDR3 is TGTGCCAGCAGAGACAGGGACAATCAGCCCCAGCATTTT.

V and J are TRBV18 and TRBJ1-2; D not certain. There are 16 residues in the CDR3. V dropped 3 bases and J dropped 10 bases, with 24 bases sitting between them. The germline V gene has CDR1 KGHSH and CDR2 LQKENI. CDR3 nucleotide sequence: TGTGCCAGCTCACCCCCCTTGGGCAGCTCGGCGGGTGTCTACACCTTC. Residues: CASSPPLGSSAGVYTF.

CDR3 residues: CSFRHTGTDTQYF. The DNA for the CDR3 is TGCAGCTTCCGACACACGGGCACAGATACGCAGTATTTT. The chain has TRBV29-1 and TRBJ2-3; D call uncertain. Trimming removed 8 bases from V and 1 base from J, with 13 bases in between. This CDR3 comprises 13 residues. Per the germline V gene, CDR1 is SQVTM and CDR2 is ANQGSEA.

The V call is TRBV18, the J call TRBJ2-3; 7 nucleotides line up with TRBD2. V shed 6 bases, J shed 0 bases, and the junction held 9 bases outside the gene matches. The germline CDR1 and CDR2 sequences are KGHSH and LQKENI. The length of the CDR3 is 16 residues. The CDR3 nucleotides read TGTGCCAGCTCCCCATTAGCGGGCCCGAGCACAGATACGCAGTATTTT. Encoded protein: CASSPLAGPSTDTQYF.

This chain uses TRBV9 with TRBJ2-7; 10 bases match TRBD1. Trimming at V came to 3 bases and at J to 4 bases, leaving 4 bases not matched to a gene. The CDR3 covers 14 residues. Germline V gives CDR1 SGDLS, CDR2 YYNGEE. The CDR3 DNA reads as TGTGCCAGCAGCGCAGACAGGGGGCCTTACGAGCAGTACTTC. This translates into CASSADRGPYEQYF.